One sample yielded the 5 T cell receptor beta chains listed below, sequenced in a study of T cells in localized non-small cell lung cancer. Sequencing was performed with immunoSEQ multiplex PCR; in TCRdb, only in-frame clones are kept and a portion is missing. In the table there are about 53,000 clones, around four fifths of which are singletons. Here the sequenced sample was peripheral blood mononuclear cells, taken before any cancer treatment. The source is a man between 40 and 69 years old with stage III lung adenocarcinoma.

The gene calls are TRBV5-6 and TRBJ1-2; no definite D call. V lost 2 bases to trimming and J lost 7 bases, with 6 bases between them. Germline loops: CDR1 SGHDT, CDR2 YYEEEE. CDR3 length: 11 amino acids. CDR3 sequence (DNA): TGTGCCAGCAGCTTATTCTCTGGCTACACCTTC. Protein: CASSLFSGYTF.

This chain connects TRBV19 to TRBJ2-7; 8 bases match TRBD2. CDR3 length: 14 amino acids. In germline, CDR1 is LNHDA, CDR2 SQIVND (reference sequence). The V gene end was trimmed by 4 bases and the J gene end by 2 bases; junction bases not matched to a gene: 4. DNA of the CDR3: TGTGCCAGTAGTAGGCTAGCGGGCGCCTACGAGCAGTACTTC. Translating gives CASSRLAGAYEQYF.

This clone was detected only once. The chain employs TRBV14 and TRBJ1-6; 11 bases fit TRBD1. CDR1 and CDR2 (germline): SGHDN, FVKESK. The V gene end was trimmed by 1 base and the J gene end by 7 bases; junction bases not matched to a gene: 9. This CDR3 comprises 18 residues. The CDR3, as DNA: TGTGCCAGCAGCCAAGGGCTGGGACAGGGGGTTGACAATTCACCCCTCCACTTT. This codes for CASSQGLGQGVDNSPLHF. The full variable domain, with the rest looked up from reference TRBV14 and TRBJ1-6, is EAGVTQFPSHSVIEKGQTVTLRCDPISGHDNLYWYRRVMGKEIKFLLHFVKESKQDESGMPNNRFLAERTGGTYSTLKVQPAELEDSGVYFCASSQGLGQGVDNSPLHFGNGTRLTVT.

The J gene is TRBJ1-5, the V gene TRBV7-2; D not resolved. The CDR3 is made up of 13 amino acids. CDR1 SGHTA and CDR2 FQGNSA come from the germline V gene. The V end lost 1 base, the J end lost 4 bases, and 5 bases lay between the germline ends. The CDR3: CASSLVLNQPQHF. CDR3 sequence (DNA): TGTGCCAGCAGCTTAGTATTGAATCAGCCCCAGCATTTT.

This clone was seen only once. CDR3 residues: CASSQGVWESVNTEAFF. The CDR3 DNA reads TGCGCCAGCAGCCAAGGGGTTTGGGAATCGGTAAACACTGAAGCTTTCTTT. The chain links TRBV4-1 to TRBJ1-1; D remains ambiguous. Germline values: CDR1 MGHRA, CDR2 YSYEKL. V was cut by 1 base and J by 2 bases, with 17 bases left in between. There are 17 residues in the CDR3.